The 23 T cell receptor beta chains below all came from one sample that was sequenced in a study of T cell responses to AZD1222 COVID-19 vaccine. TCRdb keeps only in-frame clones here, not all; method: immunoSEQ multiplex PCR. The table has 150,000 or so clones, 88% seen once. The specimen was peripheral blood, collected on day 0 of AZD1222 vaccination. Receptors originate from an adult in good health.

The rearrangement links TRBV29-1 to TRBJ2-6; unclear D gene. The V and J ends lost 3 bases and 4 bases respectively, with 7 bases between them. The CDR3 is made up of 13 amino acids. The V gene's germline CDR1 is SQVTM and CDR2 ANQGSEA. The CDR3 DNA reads TGCAGCGTTGAGGTGGTGGGGGCCAACGTCCTGACTTTC. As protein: CSVEVVGANVLTF.

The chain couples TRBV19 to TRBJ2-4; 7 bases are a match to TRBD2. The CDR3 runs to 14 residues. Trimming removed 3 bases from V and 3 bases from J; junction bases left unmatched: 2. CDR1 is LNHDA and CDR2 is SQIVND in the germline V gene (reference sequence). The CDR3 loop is CASSMTGGKNIQYF. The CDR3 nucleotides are TGTGCCAGTAGTATGACGGGAGGCAAAAACATTCAGTACTTC.

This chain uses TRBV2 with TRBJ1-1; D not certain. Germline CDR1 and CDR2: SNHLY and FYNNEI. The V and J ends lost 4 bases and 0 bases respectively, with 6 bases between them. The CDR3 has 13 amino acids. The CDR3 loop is CASSAQLNTEAFF. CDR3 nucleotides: TGTGCCAGCAGTGCACAGTTGAACACTGAAGCTTTCTTT.

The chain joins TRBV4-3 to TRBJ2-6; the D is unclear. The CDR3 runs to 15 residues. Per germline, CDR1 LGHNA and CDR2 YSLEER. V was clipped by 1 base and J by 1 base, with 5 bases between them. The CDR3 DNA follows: TGCGCCAGCAGCCAAGGGAATTCTGGGGCCAACGTCCTGACTTTC. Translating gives CASSQGNSGANVLTF.

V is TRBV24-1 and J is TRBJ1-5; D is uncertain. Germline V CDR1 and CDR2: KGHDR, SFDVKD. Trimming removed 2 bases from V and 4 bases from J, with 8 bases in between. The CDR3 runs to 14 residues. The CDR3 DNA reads TGTGCCACCAGTGATTCCGGACGAAATCAGCCCCAGCATTTT. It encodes CATSDSGRNQPQHF.

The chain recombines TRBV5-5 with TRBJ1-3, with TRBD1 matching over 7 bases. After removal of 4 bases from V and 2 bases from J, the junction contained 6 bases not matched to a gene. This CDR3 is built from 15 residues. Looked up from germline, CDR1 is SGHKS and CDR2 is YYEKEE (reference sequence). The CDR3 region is CASSLRGVAGNTIYF. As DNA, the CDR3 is TGTGCCAGCAGCCTCAGGGGGGTAGCTGGAAACACCATATATTTT.

CDR3 DNA: TGTGCCAGCAGCTTAGCGGGGGGGCTTGTAAGCAATCAGCCCCAGCATTTT. It codes for CASSLAGGLVSNQPQHF. V gene TRBV7-2 combines with J gene TRBJ1-5, with D tentatively TRBD1 (6 bases). CDR3 length: 17 residues. The germline CDR1 and CDR2 sequences are SGHTA and FQGNSA. V lost 0 bases to trimming and J lost 1 base, with 13 bases between them.

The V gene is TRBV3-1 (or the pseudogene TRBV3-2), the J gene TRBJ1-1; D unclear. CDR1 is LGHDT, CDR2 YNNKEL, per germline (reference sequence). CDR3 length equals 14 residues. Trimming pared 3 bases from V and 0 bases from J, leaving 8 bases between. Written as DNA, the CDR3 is TGTGCCAGCAGCCAGGGTACCATGAACACTGAAGCTTTCTTT. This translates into CASSQGTMNTEAFF.

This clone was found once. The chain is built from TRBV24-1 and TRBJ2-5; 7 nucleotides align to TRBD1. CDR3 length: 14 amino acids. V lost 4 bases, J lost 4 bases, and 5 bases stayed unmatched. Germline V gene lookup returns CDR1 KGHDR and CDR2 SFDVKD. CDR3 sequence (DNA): TGTGCCACCAGTGACACAGGGGAAGTAGAGACCCAGTACTTC. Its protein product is CATSDTGEVETQYF.

This chain's CDR3 is CASSIRSGNSPLHF. CDR3 sequence (DNA): TGTGCCAGCAGTATACGCTCTGGGAATTCACCCCTCCACTTT. The chain employs TRBV28 and TRBJ1-6; D remains ambiguous. In germline, CDR1 is MDHEN, CDR2 SYDVKM. The ends were cut back, 5 bases at V and 7 bases at J, with 12 bases in the middle. The CDR3 totals 14 residues.

DNA for the CDR3: TGTGCCAGCAGCCCCGCACAGGGGAACTACGAGCAGTACTTC. Translation gives CASSPAQGNYEQYF. This sequence joins TRBV2 and TRBJ2-7; 7 bases are shared with TRBD1. CDR3 length equals 14 residues. The germline CDR1 and CDR2 sequences are SNHLY and FYNNEI. Trimming at V came to 6 bases and at J to 3 bases, leaving 8 bases not matched to a gene.

The CDR3, as DNA: TGTGCCAGTAGTACCACCGGACAGGGGGACATTCAGTACTTC. It translates to CASSTTGQGDIQYF. The chain is built from TRBV19 and TRBJ2-4; 10 nucleotides match TRBD1. V lost 4 bases and J lost 8; bases outside the gene matches: 5. The CDR3 totals 14 residues. Per the germline V gene, CDR1 is LNHDA and CDR2 is SQIVND (reference sequence).

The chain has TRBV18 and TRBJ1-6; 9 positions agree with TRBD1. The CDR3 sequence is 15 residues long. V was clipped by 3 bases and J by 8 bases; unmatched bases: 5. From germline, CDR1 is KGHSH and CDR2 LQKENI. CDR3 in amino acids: CASSPRTGADSPLHF. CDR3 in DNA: TGTGCCAGCTCACCGCGGACAGGGGCTGATTCACCCCTCCACTTT.

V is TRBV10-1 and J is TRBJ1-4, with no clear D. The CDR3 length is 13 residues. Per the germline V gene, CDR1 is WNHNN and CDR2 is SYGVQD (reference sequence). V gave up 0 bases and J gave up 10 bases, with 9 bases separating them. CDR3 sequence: CASSESVTGKLFF. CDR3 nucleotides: TGCGCCAGCAGTGAGTCGGTTACTGGAAAACTGTTTTTT.

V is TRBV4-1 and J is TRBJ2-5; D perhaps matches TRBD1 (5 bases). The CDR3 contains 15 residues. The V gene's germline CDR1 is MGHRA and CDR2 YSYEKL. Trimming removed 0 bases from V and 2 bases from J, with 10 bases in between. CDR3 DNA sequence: TGCGCCAGCAGCCAAGAACAGGCGATACAAGAGACCCAGTACTTC. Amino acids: CASSQEQAIQETQYF.

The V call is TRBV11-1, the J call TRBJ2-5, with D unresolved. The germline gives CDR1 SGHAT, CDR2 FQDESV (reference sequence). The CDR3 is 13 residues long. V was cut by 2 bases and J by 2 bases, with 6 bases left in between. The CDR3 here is CASSLSLQETQYF. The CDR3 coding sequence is TGTGCCAGCAGCTTATCACTACAAGAGACCCAGTACTTC.

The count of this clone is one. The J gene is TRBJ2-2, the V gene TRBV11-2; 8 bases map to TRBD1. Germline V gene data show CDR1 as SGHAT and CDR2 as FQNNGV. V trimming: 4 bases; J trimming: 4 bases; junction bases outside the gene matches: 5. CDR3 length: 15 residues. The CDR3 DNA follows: TGTGCCAGCAGCTCACGACAGGGGATCACCGGGGAGCTGTTTTTT. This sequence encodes CASSSRQGITGELFF.

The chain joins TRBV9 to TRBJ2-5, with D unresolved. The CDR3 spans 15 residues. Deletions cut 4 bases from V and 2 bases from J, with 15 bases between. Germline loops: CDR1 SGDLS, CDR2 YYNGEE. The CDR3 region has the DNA TGTGCCAGCAGCCCAACCCCAAGGGTACAAGAGACCCAGTACTTC. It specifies CASSPTPRVQETQYF.

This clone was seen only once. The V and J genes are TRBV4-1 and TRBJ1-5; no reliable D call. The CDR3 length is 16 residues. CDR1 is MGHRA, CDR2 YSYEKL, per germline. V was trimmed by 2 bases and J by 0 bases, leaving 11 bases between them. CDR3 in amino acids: CASSQIPVASNQPQHF. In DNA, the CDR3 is TGCGCCAGCAGCCAAATCCCAGTGGCTAGCAATCAGCCCCAGCATTTT.

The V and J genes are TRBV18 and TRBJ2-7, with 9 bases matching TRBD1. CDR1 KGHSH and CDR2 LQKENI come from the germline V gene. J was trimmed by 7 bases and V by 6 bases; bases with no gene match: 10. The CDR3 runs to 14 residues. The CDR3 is CASSSGTGPREQYF. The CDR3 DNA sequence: TGTGCCAGCTCCTCTGGGACAGGGCCACGGGAGCAGTACTTC.

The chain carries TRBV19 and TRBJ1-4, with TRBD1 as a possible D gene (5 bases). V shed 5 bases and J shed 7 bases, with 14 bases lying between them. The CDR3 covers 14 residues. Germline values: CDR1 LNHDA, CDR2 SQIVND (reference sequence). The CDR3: CASSFPSRGEKLFF. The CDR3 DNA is TGTGCCAGTAGTTTCCCATCGAGGGGTGAAAAACTGTTTTTT.

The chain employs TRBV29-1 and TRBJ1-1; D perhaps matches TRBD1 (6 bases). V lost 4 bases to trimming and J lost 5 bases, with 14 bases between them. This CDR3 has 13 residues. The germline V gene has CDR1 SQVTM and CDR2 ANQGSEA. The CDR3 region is CSVAPAGVTEAFF. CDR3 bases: TGCAGCGTTGCACCCGCAGGGGTGACTGAAGCTTTCTTT.

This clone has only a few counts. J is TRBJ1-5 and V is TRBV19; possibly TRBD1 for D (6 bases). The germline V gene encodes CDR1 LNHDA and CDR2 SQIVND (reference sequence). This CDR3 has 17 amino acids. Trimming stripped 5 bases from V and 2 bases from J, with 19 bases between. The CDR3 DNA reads TGTGCCAGTAGTTCCTCGACAGGCTTGGCGGGCAATCAGCCCCAGCATTTT. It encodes CASSSSTGLAGNQPQHF.